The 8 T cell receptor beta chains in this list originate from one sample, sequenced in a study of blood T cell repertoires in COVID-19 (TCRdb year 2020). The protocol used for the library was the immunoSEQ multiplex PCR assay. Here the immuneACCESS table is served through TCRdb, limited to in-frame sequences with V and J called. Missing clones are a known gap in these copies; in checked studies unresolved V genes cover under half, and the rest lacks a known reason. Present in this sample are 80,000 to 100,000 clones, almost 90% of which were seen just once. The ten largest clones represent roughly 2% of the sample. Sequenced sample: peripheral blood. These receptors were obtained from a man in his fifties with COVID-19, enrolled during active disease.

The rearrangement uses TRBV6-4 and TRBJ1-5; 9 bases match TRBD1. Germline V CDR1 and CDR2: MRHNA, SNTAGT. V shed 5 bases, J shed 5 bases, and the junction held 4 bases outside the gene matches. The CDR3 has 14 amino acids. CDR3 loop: CASSRQGGDQPQHF. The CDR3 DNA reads TGTGCCAGCAGTCGACAGGGGGGTGATCAGCCCCAGCATTTT.

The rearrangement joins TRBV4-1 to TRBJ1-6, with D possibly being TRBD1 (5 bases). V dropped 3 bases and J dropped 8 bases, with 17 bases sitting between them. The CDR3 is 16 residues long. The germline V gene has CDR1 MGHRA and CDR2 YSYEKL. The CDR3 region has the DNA TGCGCCAGCAGCCAGGCCGCGCGACAGCCGCATTCACCCCTCCACTTT. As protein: CASSQAARQPHSPLHF.

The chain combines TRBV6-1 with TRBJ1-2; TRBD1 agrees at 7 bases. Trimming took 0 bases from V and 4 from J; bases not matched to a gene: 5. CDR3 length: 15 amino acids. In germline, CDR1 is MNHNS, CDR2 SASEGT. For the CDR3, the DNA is TGTGCCAGCAGTGAAGCAGGGGGCGGAGGCTATGGCTACACCTTC. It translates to CASSEAGGGGYGYTF.

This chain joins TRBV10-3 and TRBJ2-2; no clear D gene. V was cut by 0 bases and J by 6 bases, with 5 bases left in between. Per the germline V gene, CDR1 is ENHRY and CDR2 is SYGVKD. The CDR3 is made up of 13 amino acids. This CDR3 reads CAISESRPGELFF. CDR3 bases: TGTGCCATCAGTGAGTCGAGGCCCGGGGAGCTGTTTTTT.

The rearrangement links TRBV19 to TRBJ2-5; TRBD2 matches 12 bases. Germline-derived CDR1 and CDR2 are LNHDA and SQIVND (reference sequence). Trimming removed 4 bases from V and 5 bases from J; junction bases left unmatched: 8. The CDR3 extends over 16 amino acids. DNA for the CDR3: TGTGCCAGTAGTACCACTCGGACTAGCGGGGTTGAGACCCAGTACTTC. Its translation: CASSTTRTSGVETQYF. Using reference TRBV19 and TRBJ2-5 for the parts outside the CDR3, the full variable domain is DGGITQSPKYLFRKEGQNVTLSCEQNLNHDAMYWYRQDPGQGLRLIYYSQIVNDFQKGDIAEGYSVSREKKESFPLTVTSAQKNPTAFYLCASSTTRTSGVETQYFGPGTRLLVL.

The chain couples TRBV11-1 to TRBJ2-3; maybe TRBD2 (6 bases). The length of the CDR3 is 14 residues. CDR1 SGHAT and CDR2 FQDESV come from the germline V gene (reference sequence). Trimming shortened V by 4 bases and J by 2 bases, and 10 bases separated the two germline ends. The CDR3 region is CASSSGGFTDTQYF. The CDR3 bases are TGTGCCAGCAGCTCCGGGGGTTTCACAGATACGCAGTATTTT. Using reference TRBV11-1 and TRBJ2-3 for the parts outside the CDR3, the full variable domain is EAEVAQSPRYKITEKSQAVAFWCDPISGHATLYWYRQILGQGPELLVQFQDESVVDDSQLPKDRFSAERLKGVDSTLKIQPAELGDSAMYLCASSSGGFTDTQYFGPGTRLTVL.

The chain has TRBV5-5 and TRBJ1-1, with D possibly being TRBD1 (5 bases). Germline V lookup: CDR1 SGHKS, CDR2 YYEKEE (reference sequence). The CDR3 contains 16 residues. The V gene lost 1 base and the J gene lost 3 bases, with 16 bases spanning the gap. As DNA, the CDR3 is TGTGCCAGCAGCTTGAGCGCCTCCGGGACTCACACTGAAGCTTTCTTT. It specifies CASSLSASGTHTEAFF.

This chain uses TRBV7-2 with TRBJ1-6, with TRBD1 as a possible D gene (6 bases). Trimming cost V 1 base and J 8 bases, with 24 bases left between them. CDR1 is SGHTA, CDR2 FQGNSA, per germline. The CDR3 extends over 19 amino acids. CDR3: CASSLGFYGTTGFHSPLHF. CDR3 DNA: TGTGCCAGCAGCTTAGGTTTTTATGGGACAACCGGCTTCCATTCACCCCTCCACTTT.